These 20 T cell receptor beta chains originate from one sample sequenced in a study of blood T cell repertoires in COVID-19. This table comes from immunoSEQ multiplex PCR, and its TCRdb copy is limited to in-frame clones, with some not included. This table has about 120,000 clones, approximately 77% appearing once. Sequencing was performed on peripheral blood. Receptor source: a human donor in a cohort sampled during active COVID-19.

The chain carries TRBV12-2 and TRBJ2-1; TRBD2 reflects the table's D call only, with no check against the DNA. TRBV12-2 is listed as a pseudogene. There are 14 residues in the CDR3. CDR3 region: CASRLVADFNEQFF. For the CDR3, the DNA is TGTGCAAGTCGCTTAGTGGCGGATTTCAATGAGCAGTTCTTC.

V gene TRBV19 combines with J gene TRBJ1-2; 8 bases match TRBD1. V lost 7 bases, J lost 7 bases, and 17 bases stayed unmatched. CDR1 and CDR2 from the germline V gene are LNHDA and SQIVND (reference sequence). The CDR3 totals 16 residues. This CDR3 reads CASTPGGQGAVGGYTF. The CDR3 DNA follows: TGTGCCAGTACCCCAGGTGGTCAGGGGGCTGTTGGTGGCTACACCTTC.

The rearrangement uses TRBV5-6 and TRBJ2-7; 8 bases map to TRBD1. The CDR3 extends over 16 amino acids. Germline CDR1 SGHDT, CDR2 YYEEEE. The V and J ends lost 0 bases and 3 bases, in that order; junction bases with no gene match: 8. CDR3 DNA: TGTGCCAGCAGCTTGGCCGGACAGGGAATAAACTACGAGCAGTACTTC. Protein: CASSLAGQGINYEQYF. The entire variable domain, with the rest obtained from reference TRBV5-6 and TRBJ2-7, is as follows: DAGVTQSPTHLIKTRGQQVTLRCSPKSGHDTVSWYQQALGQGPQFIFQYYEEEERQRGNFPDRFSGHQFPNYSSELNVNALLLGDSALYLCASSLAGQGINYEQYFGPGTRLTVT.

The rearrangement uses TRBV6-4 and TRBJ2-1; a possible D gene is TRBD2 (6 bases). The CDR3 loop spans 16 amino acids. V shed 4 bases and J shed 2 bases, with 15 bases lying between them. Germline V lookup: CDR1 MRHNA, CDR2 SNTAGT. The DNA of the CDR3 is TGTGCCAGCAGTGCCGTGCAGCGGGTCCCCTACAATGAGCAGTTCTTC. It codes for CASSAVQRVPYNEQFF.

This clone turned up a few times. This chain connects TRBV2 to TRBJ1-1; unclear D gene. There are 13 residues in the CDR3. The germline CDR1 and CDR2 sequences are SNHLY and FYNNEI. Trimming pared 5 bases from V and 3 bases from J, leaving 10 bases between. The CDR3 DNA follows: TGTGCCAGCAGTTGGGCCGGGGACACTGAAGCTTTCTTT. This encodes CASSWAGDTEAFF.

This clone has a handful of counts. The chain links TRBV24-1 to TRBJ2-7; unclear D gene. The CDR3 runs to 12 residues. Germline V gives CDR1 KGHDR, CDR2 SFDVKD. Trimming pared 10 bases from V and 2 bases from J, leaving 11 bases between. The CDR3 DNA reads as TGTGCCACTTCGGCAGGTGCCTACGAGCAGTACTTC. It yields the protein CATSAGAYEQYF.

The gene calls are TRBV15 and TRBJ2-7; D possibly corresponds to TRBD1 (7 bases). The CDR3 sequence is 14 residues long. V lost 1 base and J lost 6, with 13 bases in between. Germline-derived CDR1 and CDR2 are LNHNV and YYDKDF (reference sequence). CDR3 in amino acids: CATSRVNRGGEQYF. The CDR3 bases are TGTGCCACCAGCAGAGTTAACAGGGGAGGCGAGCAGTACTTC.

The J gene is TRBJ1-1, the V gene TRBV27, with TRBD1 as a possible D gene (6 bases). CDR1 is MNHEY and CDR2 is SMNVEV in the germline V gene (reference sequence). V was pared by 7 bases and J by 7 bases, with 19 bases between. The length of the CDR3 is 14 residues. The CDR3 loop reads CASKLGGQGHEAFF. In DNA form, the CDR3 reads TGTGCCAGCAAACTGGGAGGGCAGGGACATGAAGCTTTCTTT.

The V gene is TRBV6-5, the J gene TRBJ1-6; D is ambiguous. From germline, CDR1 is MNHEY and CDR2 SVGAGI. The V end lost 2 bases, the J end lost 4 bases, and 12 bases lay between the germline ends. This CDR3 has 16 residues. The CDR3 sequence is CASSYLGRRYNSPLHF. Here the CDR3 DNA reads TGTGCCAGCAGTTACCTGGGCAGGAGGTATAATTCACCCCTCCACTTT.

The chain combines TRBV7-9 with TRBJ1-6; the D gene is possibly TRBD1 (5 bases). Trimming removed 1 base from V and 11 bases from J, with 15 bases in between. The germline gives CDR1 SEHNR, CDR2 FQNEAQ (reference sequence). The CDR3 spans 15 residues. In nucleotides, the CDR3 is TGTGCCAGCAGCTTAGGTGGTCTGGGGCGGACACCCCTCCACTTT. Translation: CASSLGGLGRTPLHF.

V usage is TRBV10-1 and J usage is TRBJ1-1; no clear D. The CDR3 loop spans 13 amino acids. CDR1 WNHNN and CDR2 SYGVQD come from the germline V gene (reference sequence). V lost 6 bases, J lost 4 bases, and 12 bases lay in between. CDR3 protein: CASSGINGTEAFF. The CDR3 DNA reads TGCGCCAGCAGCGGTATCAACGGCACTGAAGCTTTCTTT.

The chain employs TRBV6-5 and TRBJ2-7; 7 nucleotides agree with TRBD1. Germline CDR1 is MNHEY and CDR2 is SVGAGI. The CDR3 covers 13 residues. V lost 8 bases to trimming and J lost 4 bases; unmatched junction nucleotides: 8. The CDR3 loop reads CASGQVPRYEQYF. The CDR3 nucleotides read TGTGCCAGCGGACAGGTACCTCGGTACGAGCAGTACTTC.

This rearrangement joins TRBV14 to TRBJ2-7; tentative D call: TRBD1 (6 bases). Trimming shortened V by 1 base and J by 4 bases, and 11 bases separated the two germline ends. The CDR3 totals 14 residues. Germline CDR1 and CDR2: SGHDN and FVKESK. CDR3 residues: CASSQGNRDYEQYF. The CDR3 DNA is TGTGCCAGCAGCCAAGGGAACAGGGATTACGAGCAGTACTTC.

The CDR3 DNA follows: TGTGCCAGCAGTTTTGACGCCGGAAAGGGGGGGCGTCCTGGGGCCAACGTCCTGACTTTC. Translating it yields CASSFDAGKGGRPGANVLTF. J is TRBJ2-6 and V is TRBV27; weak D call: TRBD2 (7 bases). The germline V and J ends were trimmed by 3 bases and 2 bases, with 23 bases remaining between them. Germline V gene sequence: CDR1 MNHEY, CDR2 SMNVEV (reference sequence). CDR3 length equals 20 residues. The entire variable domain, with the rest obtained from reference TRBV27 and TRBJ2-6, is as follows: EAQVTQNPRYLITVTGKKLTVTCSQNMNHEYMSWYRQDPGLGLRQIYYSMNVEVTDKGDVPEGYKVSRKEKRNFPLILESPSPNQTSLYFCASSFDAGKGGRPGANVLTFGAGSRLTVL.

The chain links TRBV4-2 to TRBJ2-7, with TRBD1 as a possible D gene (5 bases). CDR1 is LGHNA, CDR2 YNFKEQ, per germline. The V and J ends lost 0 bases and 6 bases respectively, with 15 bases between them. The CDR3 consists of 15 residues. Here the CDR3 reads CASSQEAPGAGEQYF. The CDR3 nucleotides are TGTGCCAGCAGCCAAGAGGCCCCTGGGGCAGGCGAGCAGTACTTC.

The rearrangement links TRBV5-1 to TRBJ1-6; 8 nucleotides line up with TRBD1. The trim removed 6 bases at V and 9 bases at J, leaving 8 bases unmatched. The CDR3 extends over 14 amino acids. CDR1 is SGHRS, CDR2 YFSETQ, per germline. CDR3 sequence reads: CASKGGQGASPLHF. CDR3 bases: TGCGCCAGCAAAGGGGGGCAGGGGGCTTCACCCCTCCACTTT.

J is TRBJ1-4 and V is TRBV3-1 (or the pseudogene TRBV3-2), with 9 bases identical to TRBD1. The CDR3 has 14 amino acids. Trimming at V came to 4 bases and at J to 7 bases, leaving 4 bases not matched to a gene. Germline lookup yields CDR1 LGHDT and CDR2 YNNKEL (reference sequence). CDR3 sequence: CASSPGQGREKLFF. Here the CDR3 DNA reads TGTGCCAGCAGCCCTGGACAGGGGCGTGAAAAACTGTTTTTT.

The chain uses TRBV18 and TRBJ2-5; D may be TRBD2 (5 bases). Germline assignment: CDR1 KGHSH and CDR2 LQKENI. This CDR3 is 14 amino acids long. Trimming pared 3 bases from V and 3 bases from J, leaving 11 bases between. CDR3 protein: CASSPRPGEETQYF. In DNA, the CDR3 is TGTGCCAGCTCACCTCGACCCGGGGAAGAGACCCAGTACTTC. The full variable domain, its missing parts supplied by reference TRBV18 and TRBJ2-5, is NAGVMQNPRHLVRRRGQEARLRCSPMKGHSHVYWYRQLPEEGLKFMVYLQKENIIDESGMPKERFSAEFPKEGPSILRIQQVVRGDSAAYFCASSPRPGEETQYFGPGTRLLVL.

The V and J genes are TRBV5-1 and TRBJ1-4; no clear D gene. CDR1 is SGHRS and CDR2 is YFSETQ in the germline V gene. V lost 7 bases and J lost 0, with 25 bases in between. This CDR3 has 19 amino acids. CDR3 loop: CASRSDPPAVFTTNEKLFF. CDR3 nucleotides: TGCGCCAGCCGCAGCGACCCTCCCGCAGTTTTTACAACTAATGAAAAACTGTTTTTT.

J is TRBJ1-5 and V is TRBV24-1; 7 bases fit TRBD1. Trimming took 3 bases from V and 11 from J; bases not matched to a gene: 9. The CDR3 covers 14 residues. The germline V gene encodes CDR1 KGHDR and CDR2 SFDVKD. DNA for the CDR3: TGTGCCACCAGTGATGCCGGGACAGAACCCACCCAGCATTTT. Translation gives CATSDAGTEPTQHF.